What follows is one TCR beta chain and its context. This sample was included in a study of blood T cell repertoires in COVID-19. Study details: Whether acute or convalescent, the COVID-19 samples came from the United States, Italy and Spain.

Seattle-derived patients entered the study during active infection and were followed longitudinally. Germline lookup yields CDR1 MNHEY and CDR2 SMNVEV (reference sequence). The CDR3 contains 15 residues. V trimming: 4 bases; J trimming: 3 bases; junction bases outside the gene matches: 6. Per the authors' pipeline: Reference gene primer amplification in the assay estimated nucleated cell counts. The table came from immunoSEQ multiplex PCR; TCRdb's copy has only in-frame clones and leaves some out. V and J calls and clone size come straight from that table; D and trimming were deduced from the DNA. Of about 160,000 clones listed, approximately 90% are singletons.

The chain employs TRBV27 and TRBJ1-5; 7 positions agree with TRBD1. The sample consisted of peripheral blood. The sequence was obtained from a man aged 30 to 45 with COVID-19, enrolled during active disease. The CDR3 loop reads CASSWRGQHNQPQHF. CDR3 nucleotide sequence: TGTGCCAGCAGTTGGAGGGGACAGCACAATCAGCCCCAGCATTTT.